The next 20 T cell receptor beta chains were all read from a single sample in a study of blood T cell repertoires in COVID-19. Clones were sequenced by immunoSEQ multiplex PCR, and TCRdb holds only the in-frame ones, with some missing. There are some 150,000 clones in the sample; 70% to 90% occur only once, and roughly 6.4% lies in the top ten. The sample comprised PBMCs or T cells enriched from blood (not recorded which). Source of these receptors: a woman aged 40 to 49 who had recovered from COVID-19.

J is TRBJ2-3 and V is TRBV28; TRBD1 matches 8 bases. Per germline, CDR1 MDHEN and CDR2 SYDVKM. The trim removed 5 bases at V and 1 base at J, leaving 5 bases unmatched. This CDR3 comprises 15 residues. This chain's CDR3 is CASSKDREGTDTQYF. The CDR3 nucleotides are TGTGCCAGCAGTAAGGACAGGGAGGGCACAGATACGCAGTATTTT.

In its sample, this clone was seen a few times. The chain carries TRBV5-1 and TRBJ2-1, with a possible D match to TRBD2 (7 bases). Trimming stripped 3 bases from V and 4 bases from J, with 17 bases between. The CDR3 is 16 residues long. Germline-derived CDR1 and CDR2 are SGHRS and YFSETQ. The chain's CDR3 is CASSSMGASGYNEQFF. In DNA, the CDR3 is TGCGCCAGCAGCTCGATGGGGGCTAGCGGATACAATGAGCAGTTCTTC.

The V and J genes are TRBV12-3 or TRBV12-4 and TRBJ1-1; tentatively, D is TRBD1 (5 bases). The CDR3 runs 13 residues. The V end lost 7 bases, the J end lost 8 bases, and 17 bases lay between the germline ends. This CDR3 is CASTPLWEGEAFF. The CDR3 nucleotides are TGTGCCAGCACCCCATTATGGGAGGGGGAAGCTTTCTTT.

The CDR3 here is CASSSGQHYGYTF. CDR3 coding DNA: TGTGCCAGCAGTTCGGGACAGCACTATGGCTACACCTTC. The chain couples TRBV6-5 to TRBJ1-2; 7 bases align to TRBD1. The CDR3 contains 13 residues. CDR1 is MNHEY and CDR2 is SVGAGI in the germline V gene. The V gene end was trimmed by 4 bases and the J gene end by 3 bases; junction bases not matched to a gene: 2.

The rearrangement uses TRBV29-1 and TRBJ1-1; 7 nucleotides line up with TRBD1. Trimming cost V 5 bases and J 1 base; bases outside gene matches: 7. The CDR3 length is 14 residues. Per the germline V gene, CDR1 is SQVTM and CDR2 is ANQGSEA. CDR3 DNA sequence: TGCAGCGTTATTGGGTGGGACAGGAACACTGAAGCTTTCTTT. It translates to CSVIGWDRNTEAFF.

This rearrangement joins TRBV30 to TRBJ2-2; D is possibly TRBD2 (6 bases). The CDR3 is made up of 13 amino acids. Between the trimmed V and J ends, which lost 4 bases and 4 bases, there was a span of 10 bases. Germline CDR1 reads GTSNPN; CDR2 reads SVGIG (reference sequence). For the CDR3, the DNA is TGTGCCTGGACGGGAGCGATCACCGGGGAGCTGTTTTTT. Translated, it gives CAWTGAITGELFF.

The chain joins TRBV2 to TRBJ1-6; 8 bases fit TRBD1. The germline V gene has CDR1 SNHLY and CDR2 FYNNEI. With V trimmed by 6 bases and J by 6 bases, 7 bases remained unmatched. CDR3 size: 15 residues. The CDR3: CASRGQDLFNSPLHF. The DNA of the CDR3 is TGTGCCAGCAGGGGACAGGACCTTTTTAATTCACCCCTCCACTTT.

CDR3 sequence reads: CASSDYYEQYF. In DNA, the CDR3 is TGTGCCAGCAGTGACTACTACGAGCAGTACTTC. The V gene is TRBV27, the J gene TRBJ2-7, with TRBD2 as a possible D gene (5 bases). This CDR3 spans 11 amino acids. Germline V CDR1 and CDR2: MNHEY, SMNVEV (reference sequence). V shed 5 bases and J shed 3 bases, with 5 bases lying between them.

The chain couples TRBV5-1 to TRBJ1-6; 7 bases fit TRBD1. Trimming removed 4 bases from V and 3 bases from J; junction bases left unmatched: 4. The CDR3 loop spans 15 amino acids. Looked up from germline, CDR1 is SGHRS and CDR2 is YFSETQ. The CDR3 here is CASSPGDSYNSPLHF. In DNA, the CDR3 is TGCGCCAGCAGCCCTGGGGACAGCTATAATTCACCCCTCCACTTT. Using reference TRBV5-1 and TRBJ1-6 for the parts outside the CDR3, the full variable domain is KAGVTQTPRYLIKTRGQQVTLSCSPISGHRSVSWYQQTPGQGLQFLFEYFSETQRNKGNFPGRFSGRQFSNSRSEMNVSTLELGDSALYLCASSPGDSYNSPLHFGNGTRLTVT.

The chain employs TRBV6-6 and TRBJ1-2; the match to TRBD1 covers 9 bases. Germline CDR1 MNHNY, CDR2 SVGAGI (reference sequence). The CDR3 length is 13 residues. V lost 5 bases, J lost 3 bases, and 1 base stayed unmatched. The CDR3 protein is CASSRQGDYGYTF. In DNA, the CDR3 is TGTGCCAGCAGTCGACAGGGGGACTATGGCTACACCTTC.

The CDR3 loop is CASSPLQVNSGANVLTF. The CDR3 region has the DNA TGCGCCAGCAGCCCTTTACAGGTGAACTCTGGGGCCAACGTCCTGACTTTC. The gene calls are TRBV5-1 and TRBJ2-6, with D possibly matching TRBD1 (5 bases). The length of the CDR3 is 17 residues. Germline V gives CDR1 SGHRS, CDR2 YFSETQ. V was shortened by 4 bases and J by 0 bases, with 14 bases between the two germline ends.

The CDR3: CASSLSGGGHLMEQYF. The CDR3, as DNA: TGTGCCAGCAGTTTATCAGGCGGGGGCCACCTAATGGAGCAGTACTTC. The J gene is TRBJ2-7, the V gene TRBV27, with D maybe TRBD2 (7 bases). V lost 0 bases and J lost 7, with 19 bases in between. Germline values: CDR1 MNHEY, CDR2 SMNVEV (reference sequence). The CDR3 has 16 amino acids.

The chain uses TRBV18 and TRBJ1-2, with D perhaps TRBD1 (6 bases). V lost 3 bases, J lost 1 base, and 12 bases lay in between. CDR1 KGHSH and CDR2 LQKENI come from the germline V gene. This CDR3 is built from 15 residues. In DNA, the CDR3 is TGTGCCAGCTCACCCAGGACAGACCTTAACTATGGCTACACCTTC. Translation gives CASSPRTDLNYGYTF.

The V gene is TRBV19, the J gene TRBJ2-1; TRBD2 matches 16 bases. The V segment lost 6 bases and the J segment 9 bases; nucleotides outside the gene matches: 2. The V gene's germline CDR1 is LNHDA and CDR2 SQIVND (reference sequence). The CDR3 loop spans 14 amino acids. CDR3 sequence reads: CASRGTSGRVEQFF. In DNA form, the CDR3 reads TGTGCCAGTAGGGGGACTAGCGGGAGGGTTGAGCAGTTCTTC.

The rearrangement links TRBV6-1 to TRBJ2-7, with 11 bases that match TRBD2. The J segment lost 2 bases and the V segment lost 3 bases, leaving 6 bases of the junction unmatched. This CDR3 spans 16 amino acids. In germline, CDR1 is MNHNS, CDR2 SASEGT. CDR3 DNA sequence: TGTGCCAGCAGTGAGGATACTAGCGGGGGAACCTACGAGCAGTACTTC. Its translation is CASSEDTSGGTYEQYF.

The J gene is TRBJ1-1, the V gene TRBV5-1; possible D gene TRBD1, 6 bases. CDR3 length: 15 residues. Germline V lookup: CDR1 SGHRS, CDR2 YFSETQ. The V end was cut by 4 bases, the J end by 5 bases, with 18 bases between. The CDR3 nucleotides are TGCGCCAGCAGCCGTGTCCAGGGGCCGGGAACTGAAGCTTTCTTT. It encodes CASSRVQGPGTEAFF.

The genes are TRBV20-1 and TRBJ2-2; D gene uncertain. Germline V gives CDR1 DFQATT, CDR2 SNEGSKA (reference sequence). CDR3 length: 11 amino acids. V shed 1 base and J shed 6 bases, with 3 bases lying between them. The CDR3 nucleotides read TGCAGTGCTAGAGGGCCCGGGGAGCTGTTTTTT. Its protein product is CSARGPGELFF.

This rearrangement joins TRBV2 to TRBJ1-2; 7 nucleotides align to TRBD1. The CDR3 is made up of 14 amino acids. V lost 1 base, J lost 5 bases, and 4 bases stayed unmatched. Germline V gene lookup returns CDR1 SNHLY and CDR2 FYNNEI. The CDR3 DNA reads TGTGCCAGCAGTGAAGTACAGGGGTTGTATGGCTACACCTTC. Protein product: CASSEVQGLYGYTF.

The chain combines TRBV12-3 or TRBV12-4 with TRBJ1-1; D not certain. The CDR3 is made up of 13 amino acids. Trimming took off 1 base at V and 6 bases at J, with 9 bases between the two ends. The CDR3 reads CASSLVRGAEAFF. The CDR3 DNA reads TGTGCCAGCAGTTTAGTTCGCGGAGCTGAAGCTTTCTTT.

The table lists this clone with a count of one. For the CDR3, the DNA is TGTGCCAGCAGCTCTCAGGGGCCTGAGGACTATGGCTACACCTTC. Amino acids: CASSSQGPEDYGYTF. The rearrangement uses TRBV7-3 and TRBJ1-2; possible D gene TRBD1, 6 bases. V shed 4 bases and J shed 3 bases, with 15 bases lying between them. Per germline, CDR1 SGHTA and CDR2 FQGTGA. CDR3 size: 15 residues.